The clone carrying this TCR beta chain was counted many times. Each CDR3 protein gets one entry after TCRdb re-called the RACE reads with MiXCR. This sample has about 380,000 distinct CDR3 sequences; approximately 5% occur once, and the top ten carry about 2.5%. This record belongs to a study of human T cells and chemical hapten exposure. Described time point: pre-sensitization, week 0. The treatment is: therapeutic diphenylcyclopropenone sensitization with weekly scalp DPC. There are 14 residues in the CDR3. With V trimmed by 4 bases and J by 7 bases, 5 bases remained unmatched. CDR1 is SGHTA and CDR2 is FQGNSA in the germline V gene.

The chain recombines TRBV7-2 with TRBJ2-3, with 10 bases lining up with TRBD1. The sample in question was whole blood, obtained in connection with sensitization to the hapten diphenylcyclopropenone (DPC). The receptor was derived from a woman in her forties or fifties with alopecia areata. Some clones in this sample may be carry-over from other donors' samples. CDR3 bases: TGTGCCAGCAGCTCTGGGACAGGGGCGTATACGCAGTATTTT. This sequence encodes CASSSGTGAYTQYF.